This paragraph covers one T cell receptor beta chain sequence. This specimen comes from a study of T cell changes during pregnancy in multiple sclerosis. The CDR3 contains 16 residues. V was clipped by 0 bases and J by 2 bases, with 11 bases between them. From germline, CDR1 is SGHNT and CDR2 YENEEA. Repertoires were generated with immunoSEQ multiplex PCR, while TCRdb's copy carries only in-frame clones and drops some. Here the sample spans tens of thousands of clones, about 90% being singletons. This chain connects TRBV11-3 to TRBJ2-1; a weak D match, TRBD2 (6 bases). The starting material was peripheral blood, obtained after pregnancy. The receptor's source is a female donor with multiple sclerosis, enrolled in a pregnancy study. The CDR3 nucleotides read TGTGCCAGCAGCTTAGATACCCGGGGGACCTACAATGAGCAGTTCTTC. It specifies CASSLDTRGTYNEQFF.